Described below is a single T cell receptor (beta chain) sequence and its context. Its antigen remains unknown. Individual cDNA molecules each carried unique molecular identifiers attached by the library. In the original processing: Sample TCR totals centred on a median of about 100,000, ranging about 20,000 to 750,000. One entry per CDR3 protein results from TCRdb running MiXCR on the 5' RACE reads. These V and J calls are TCRdb output, not the study's own analysis. Of 75,000 or so distinct CDR3 sequences detected, more than 15% appear once; the ten largest clones hold almost 7%. These data come from a study of human T cells and chemical hapten exposure. Between the trimmed V and J ends, which lost 5 bases and 3 bases, there was a span of 16 bases. Germline V gene sequence: CDR1 SGHTA, CDR2 FQGNSA. The CDR3 loop spans 16 amino acids. Unfractionated whole blood was the source from which total RNA was extracted.

General study results and limits: No shift was seen in TCRs above 1 in 1000 frequency with DPC sensitization.

The TCR comes from a female donor in good health. V is TRBV7-2 and J is TRBJ2-2; tentatively, D is TRBD2 (5 bases). CDR3 sequence (DNA): TGTGCCAGCAGCCTTACTGTACTAGGGCACACCGGGGAGCTGTTTTTT. Protein sequence: CASSLTVLGHTGELFF.